The 27 T cell receptor beta chains listed next were all sequenced from one sample in a study of T cell repertoires in cytomegalovirus infection. In TCRdb, the reads were re-called with MiXCR into one record per CDR3 protein. This table has roughly 720,000 distinct CDR3 sequences, 35% to 45% appearing once. The sample comprised PBMCs. Receptor source: a human donor in good health (CMV status not recorded). Some clones in this sample may be carry-over from other donors' samples.

The sample holds many counts of this clonotype. The genes are TRBV7-8 and TRBJ2-2; D tentatively fits TRBD1 or TRBD2 (5 bases each). V was pared by 0 bases and J by 6 bases, with 17 bases between. The CDR3 runs 17 residues. Germline CDR1 reads SGHVS; CDR2 reads FQNEAQ. CDR3 sequence (DNA): TGTGCCAGCAGCTTAGCGCCGGGACGCGGAGGTCCCGGGGAGCTGTTTTTT. Its translation: CASSLAPGRGGPGELFF.

This clonotype came up many times. The chain couples TRBV7-2 to TRBJ2-3; possibly TRBD2 for D (5 bases). Germline V gene data show CDR1 as SGHTA and CDR2 as FQGNSA. The CDR3 totals 14 residues. V lost 3 bases and J lost 5, with 12 bases in between. The CDR3 loop is CASSFGLAVDTQYF. Here the CDR3 DNA reads TGTGCCAGCAGCTTCGGGCTAGCCGTAGATACGCAGTATTTT.

This clonotype was recorded a few times. This chain connects TRBV20-1 to TRBJ2-5; unclear D gene. Germline CDR1 reads DFQATT; CDR2 reads SNEGSKA (reference sequence). V lost 4 bases and J lost 2, with 8 bases in between. This CDR3 has 12 residues. The CDR3 nucleotides read TGCAGTGCTACGGACCGGCAAGAGACCCAGTACTTC. Amino acid sequence: CSATDRQETQYF.

This clonotype was seen more than once but under ten times. The gene calls are TRBV7-2 and TRBJ1-5; D ambiguous. CDR1 SGHTA and CDR2 FQGNSA come from the germline V gene. The CDR3 loop spans 13 amino acids. V was clipped by 1 base and J by 9 bases, with 10 bases between them. In nucleotides, the CDR3 is TGTGCCAGCAGCTTAGACCCCCCTGGGCCCCAGCATTTT. Protein sequence: CASSLDPPGPQHF.

CDR3 DNA: TGTGCCAGCAGTTTAGCCCCCGGCTGGCAGTACTTC. The encoded protein is CASSLAPGWQYF. This chain uses TRBV12-3 or TRBV12-4 with TRBJ2-5, with unresolved D. Trimming removed 0 bases from V and 11 bases from J, with 10 bases in between. This CDR3 is 12 amino acids long.

The V call is TRBV18, the J call TRBJ2-7; 8 nucleotides line up with TRBD1. CDR3 size: 17 residues. Germline V gene lookup returns CDR1 KGHSH and CDR2 LQKENI. Trimming removed 2 bases from V and 0 bases from J; junction bases left unmatched: 9. CDR3 in amino acids: CASSPSRVGQGSYEQYF. The CDR3 nucleotides are TGTGCCAGCTCACCATCCCGGGTTGGACAGGGCTCCTACGAGCAGTACTTC.

In its sample, this clonotype was seen many times. The chain uses TRBV6-5 and TRBJ1-2; weak D call: TRBD1 (6 bases). CDR3 length: 24 amino acids. Germline V lookup: CDR1 MNHEY, CDR2 SVGAGI. V was shortened by 0 bases and J by 1 base, with 36 bases between the two germline ends. CDR3: CASSYSRTGRQASKRGAINYGYTF. The CDR3, as DNA: TGTGCCAGCAGTTACTCGCGCACGGGACGACAGGCCAGTAAACGAGGGGCCATTAACTATGGCTACACCTTC.

The chain has TRBV5-4 and TRBJ1-3; 7 bases are shared with TRBD1. V shed 0 bases, J shed 0 bases, and the junction held 9 bases outside the gene matches. The CDR3 length is 18 residues. From germline, CDR1 is SGHNT and CDR2 YYREEE (reference sequence). The CDR3 DNA reads TGTGCCAGCAGCTTGGTATTGACAGGGCAAAGCTCTGGAAACACCATATATTTT. It encodes CASSLVLTGQSSGNTIYF. The entire variable domain, with the rest obtained from reference TRBV5-4 and TRBJ1-3, is as follows: ETGVTQSPTHLIKTRGQQVTLRCSSQSGHNTVSWYQQALGQGPQFIFQYYREEENGRGNFPPRFSGLQFPNYSSELNVNALELDDSALYLCASSLVLTGQSSGNTIYFGEGSWLTVV.

This clonotype was counted between two and nine times. The rearrangement uses TRBV28 and TRBJ1-5, with 8 bases identical to TRBD1. Germline V lookup: CDR1 MDHEN, CDR2 SYDVKM. Losses at the gene ends were 5 bases for V and 0 bases for J; bases not matched to a gene: 15. CDR3 length equals 19 residues. CDR3 loop: CASSPPPGQATYSNQPQHF. For the CDR3, the DNA is TGTGCCAGCAGTCCACCCCCGGGACAGGCAACTTATAGCAATCAGCCCCAGCATTTT.

The genes are TRBV12-3 or TRBV12-4 and TRBJ2-7, with D possibly TRBD1 on 6 matching bases. The CDR3 has 16 residues. The V and J ends lost 6 bases and 3 bases respectively, with 21 bases between them. Here the CDR3 reads CASSTLLLDRRYEQYF. CDR3 DNA sequence: TGTGCCAGCAGCACCCTCCTCCTAGACAGGCGCTACGAGCAGTACTTC.

The chain employs TRBV28 and TRBJ2-7, with D uncertain. CDR3 length: 11 residues. Germline values: CDR1 MDHEN, CDR2 SYDVKM. The V end lost 6 bases, the J end lost 5 bases, and 8 bases lay between the germline ends. In nucleotides, the CDR3 is TGTGCCAGCAGACAGCGCCACGAGCAGTACTTC. Its protein product is CASRQRHEQYF.

The V gene is TRBV6-5, the J gene TRBJ1-6; D might be TRBD1 (6 bases). Looked up from germline, CDR1 is MNHEY and CDR2 is SVGAGI. Trimming removed 10 bases from V and 6 bases from J, with 16 bases in between. The CDR3 totals 14 residues. The CDR3 DNA is TGTGCCACCCGGGGGGGGCTTTCTAATTCACCCCTCCACTTT. It yields the protein CATRGGLSNSPLHF.

The sample holds a few counts of this clonotype. The V and J genes are TRBV28 and TRBJ1-2; D is unclear. V was cut by 3 bases and J by 4 bases, with 15 bases left in between. The germline CDR1 and CDR2 sequences are MDHEN and SYDVKM. The CDR3 has 15 residues. The CDR3 bases are TGTGCCAGCAGTTTTTTTGACAATCGGCGCTATGGCTACACCTTC. The encoded protein is CASSFFDNRRYGYTF.

The genes are TRBV4-1 and TRBJ2-7; possibly TRBD1 for D (5 bases). Trimming took 3 bases from V and 4 from J, leaving 7 bases between them. Germline V CDR1 and CDR2: MGHRA, YSYEKL. The CDR3 is made up of 12 amino acids. This chain's CDR3 is CASSHQGYEQYF. DNA for the CDR3: TGCGCCAGCAGCCACCAGGGTTACGAGCAGTACTTC.

This clonotype has only a few counts. The chain recombines TRBV11-1 with TRBJ2-7, with 7 bases that match TRBD1. Germline V CDR1 and CDR2: SGHAT, FQDESV (reference sequence). V shed 5 bases and J 3 bases; nucleotides not matched to a gene: 13. This CDR3 spans 16 amino acids. In DNA form, the CDR3 reads TGTGCCAGCAGCAGCACCGGGACAGAGGTTAACTACGAGCAGTACTTC. It is translated as CASSSTGTEVNYEQYF.

On this clonotype itself: One junction end does not reproduce the germline sequence, and a read error may be involved. The chain recombines TRBV4-1 with TRBJ2-6; TRBD1 matches at 9 bases. The length of the CDR3 is 19 residues. The germline gives CDR1 MGHRA, CDR2 YSYEKL. CDR3 sequence reads: CASIQDNGDRASGANVLTF. The CDR3 nucleotides are TGCGCCAGCATCCAAGATAACGGGGACAGGGCAAGTGGGGCCAACGTCCTGACTTTC.

This clonotype was observed many times. The rearrangement joins TRBV7-9 to TRBJ2-7; 7 nucleotides align to TRBD1. The V gene end was trimmed by 2 bases and the J gene end by 1 base; junction bases not matched to a gene: 8. The germline V gene encodes CDR1 SEHNR and CDR2 FQNEAQ (reference sequence). The CDR3 runs to 16 residues. This CDR3 is CASSLPGTASSYEQYF. The CDR3 DNA sequence: TGTGCCAGCAGCTTACCCGGGACAGCTTCATCCTACGAGCAGTACTTC.

The chain has TRBV10-2 and TRBJ2-7; D ambiguous. The CDR3 is 13 amino acids. From germline, CDR1 is WSHSY and CDR2 SAAADI. The V gene lost 3 bases and the J gene lost 6 bases, with 12 bases spanning the gap. CDR3 bases: TGCGCCAGCAGTGACTTATCCCCTAGCGAGCAGTACTTC. It encodes CASSDLSPSEQYF.

The chain combines TRBV28 with TRBJ2-7; unclear D gene. Trimming stripped 6 bases from V and 3 bases from J, with 21 bases between. Germline assignment: CDR1 MDHEN and CDR2 SYDVKM. The CDR3 loop spans 16 amino acids. The CDR3 DNA is TGTGCCAGCAGCACTATAGACCTCCCGTTGAGCTACGAGCAGTACTTC. Amino acids: CASSTIDLPLSYEQYF.

V gene TRBV7-9 combines with J gene TRBJ1-6; 10 bases are a match to TRBD1. Trimming cost V 5 bases and J 8 bases; bases outside gene matches: 6. CDR1 SEHNR and CDR2 FQNEAQ come from the germline V gene (reference sequence). This CDR3 has 15 amino acids. CDR3 sequence: CASSPRDRGDSPLHF. CDR3 sequence (DNA): TGTGCCAGCAGCCCCCGGGACAGGGGAGATTCACCCCTCCACTTT.

This clonotype appeared a few times. The chain has TRBV10-2 and TRBJ1-1; D gene unclear. The germline V gene encodes CDR1 WSHSY and CDR2 SAAADI. CDR3 length: 13 amino acids. Trimming pared 4 bases from V and 1 base from J, leaving 7 bases between. CDR3 amino acids: CASSAQANTEAFF. As DNA, the CDR3 is TGCGCCAGCAGTGCTCAGGCGAACACTGAAGCTTTCTTT.

This clonotype was picked up many times. The chain employs TRBV12-3 or TRBV12-4 and TRBJ1-2, with D uncertain. V lost 6 bases and J 2 bases, leaving 16 bases between the germline ends. CDR3 length: 15 amino acids. Here the CDR3 reads CASRISGSENYGYTF. The CDR3 DNA follows: TGTGCCAGCAGAATATCAGGCTCGGAGAACTATGGCTACACCTTC.

This clonotype was counted ten times or more. The chain combines TRBV7-2 with TRBJ1-4; tentative D call: TRBD1 (6 bases). This CDR3 is built from 16 residues. With 5 bases removed from V and 10 bases from J, the gap between germline ends came to 23 bases. Germline values: CDR1 SGHTA, CDR2 FQGNSA. CDR3 sequence reads: CASSQTLQGSTGKLFF. CDR3 DNA: TGTGCCAGCAGCCAAACACTACAGGGCTCGACCGGAAAACTGTTTTTT.

V usage is TRBV12-3 or TRBV12-4 and J usage is TRBJ1-1; TRBD1 aligns across 7 bases. CDR3 length equals 15 residues. The junction had 9 bases not matched to a gene; V was cut back by 5 bases and J by 3 bases. DNA for the CDR3: TGTGCCAGCAGTCAAGGGGGCGATGCGTACACTGAAGCTTTCTTT. It translates to CASSQGGDAYTEAFF.

The rearrangement links TRBV3-1 to TRBJ2-7; D perhaps matches TRBD1 (5 bases). Between the trimmed V and J ends, which lost 1 base and 4 bases, there was a span of 14 bases. Germline CDR1 and CDR2: LGHDT and YNNKEL (reference sequence). This CDR3 has 15 amino acids. For the CDR3, the DNA is TGTGCCAGCAGCCAAGGACCCTTGACAGCATACGAGCAGTACTTC. Amino acid sequence: CASSQGPLTAYEQYF.

The genes are TRBV27 and TRBJ1-2, with TRBD1 identical over 7 bases. CDR3 length equals 13 residues. V dropped 6 bases and J dropped 9; count of bases not matched to a gene: 10. CDR1 is MNHEY, CDR2 SMNVEV, per germline (reference sequence). CDR3 sequence (DNA): TGTGCCAGCAGGGGACGACAGGGTAATTGCTACACCTTC. This codes for CASRGRQGNCYTF.

The chain recombines TRBV5-4 with TRBJ2-5; D may be TRBD2 (6 bases). This CDR3 comprises 16 residues. V lost 4 bases to trimming and J lost 4 bases, with 20 bases between them. CDR1 is SGHNT and CDR2 is YYREEE in the germline V gene (reference sequence). CDR3 bases: TGTGCCAGCAGCGCCGAGCCGGAGGGATTAGGAGAGACCCAGTACTTC. Translated, it gives CASSAEPEGLGETQYF.